One and the same sample provided the 4 T cell receptor beta chains below, sequenced in a study of T cell clonality in common variable immunodeficiency. The study's findings and limits: Fewer deletions and N-nucleotide insertions were reportedly seen in common variable immunodeficiency TCR beta sequences.

No antigen has been assigned to these receptors. Sequencing was performed with immunoSEQ multiplex PCR; in TCRdb, only in-frame clones are kept and a portion is missing. The profile covers over 15,000 clones, none occurring a single time. Sequencing used peripheral blood mononuclear cells. The source of these receptors is a human donor with common variable immunodeficiency.

Points on this clone: The read is 3 residues too short to cover the CDR3 end, so that end is filled in from the germline J gene. V is TRBV11-2 and J is TRBJ2-5; D remains ambiguous. The CDR3 is 14 residues long. V was trimmed by 5 bases and J by 0 bases, leaving 10 bases between them. Germline lookup yields CDR1 SGHAT and CDR2 FQNNGV. CDR3 protein: CASSRPRDQETQYF. The sequenced CDR3 bases are TGTGCCAGCAGCCGTCCCCGGGACCAAGAGACC.

This clone came up a few times. Read sequence stops 3 residues before the CDR3 end, and the germline J gene provides the missing end. This chain uses TRBV7-9 with TRBJ1-1, with a possible D match to TRBD1 (5 bases). CDR1 and CDR2 (germline): SEHNR, FQNEAQ (reference sequence). This CDR3 contains 14 residues. Trimming removed 5 bases at V and 4 bases at J, with 14 bases between. The sequenced CDR3 bases are TGTGCCAGCAGCCTCCTAACGGGGGGCACTGAA. Its translation is CASSLLTGGTE. The whole CDR3 protein is CASSLLTGGTEAFF.

For this clone: The read ends 3 residues early relative to the CDR3; the germline J gene fills the gap. The genes are TRBV2 and TRBJ2-1; 9 bases agree with TRBD1. J gave up 4 bases and V 6 bases, and 4 bases lay outside the gene matches. This CDR3 is 14 amino acids long. Germline assignment: CDR1 SNHLY and CDR2 FYNNEI. The CDR3 bases that were read are TGTGCCAGCAGACCCGGGACAGGGTACAATGAG. Its protein product is CASRPGTGYNE. Given in full, the CDR3 is CASRPGTGYNEQFF. Full variable domain (missing parts from reference TRBV2 and TRBJ2-1): EPEVTQTPSHQVTQMGQEVILRCVPISNHLYFYWYRQILGQKVEFLVSFYNNEISEKSEIFDDQFSVERPDGSNFTLKIRSTKLEDSAMYFCASRPGTGYNEQFFGPGTRLTVL.

The sample holds many counts of this clone. From the germline J gene comes the end of the CDR3, since the read stops 3 residues before it. This sequence joins TRBV6-4 and TRBJ2-1; 11 bases agree with TRBD2. Germline assignment: CDR1 MRHNA and CDR2 SNTAGT. The CDR3 consists of 14 residues. Unmatched junction bases numbered 3, after V lost 4 bases and J lost 7 bases. This chain's CDR3 is CASSGTSGGNEQFF. The covered CDR3 bases are TGTGCCAGCAGTGGCACTAGCGGGGGAAATGAG.